The present T cell receptor (beta chain) was sequenced within a study of early T cells in non-severe SARS-CoV-2 infection. The CDR3 is 15 residues long. The V and J ends lost 4 bases and 3 bases, in that order; junction bases with no gene match: 8. Germline CDR1 and CDR2: SGHRS and YFSETQ. This clonotype has just a few counts. TCRdb reprocessed the 5' RACE reads with MiXCR, giving one entry per CDR3 protein. The sample consists of approximately 65,000 distinct CDR3 sequences, around 9.9% of them appearing once. The receptor comes from an adult who was a healthcare worker with PCR-confirmed SARS-CoV-2 infection or an uninfected control (not recorded which). The specimen sequenced was whole blood. The chain carries TRBV5-1 and TRBJ2-3; 7 bases align to TRBD1. This CDR3 is CASSLRDSTTDTQYF. The DNA of the CDR3 is TGCGCCAGCAGCCTCCGGGACAGTACAACAGATACGCAGTATTTT.